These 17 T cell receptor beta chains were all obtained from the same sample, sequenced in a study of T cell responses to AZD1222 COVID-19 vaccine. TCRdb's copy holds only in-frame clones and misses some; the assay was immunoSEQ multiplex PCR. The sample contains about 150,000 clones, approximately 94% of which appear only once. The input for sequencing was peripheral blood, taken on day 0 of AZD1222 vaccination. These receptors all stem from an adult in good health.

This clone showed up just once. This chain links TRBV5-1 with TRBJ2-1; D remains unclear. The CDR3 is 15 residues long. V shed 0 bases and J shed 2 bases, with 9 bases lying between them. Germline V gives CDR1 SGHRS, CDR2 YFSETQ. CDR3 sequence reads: CASSLVSTTYNEQFF. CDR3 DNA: TGCGCCAGCAGCTTGGTCAGCACTACCTACAATGAGCAGTTCTTC.

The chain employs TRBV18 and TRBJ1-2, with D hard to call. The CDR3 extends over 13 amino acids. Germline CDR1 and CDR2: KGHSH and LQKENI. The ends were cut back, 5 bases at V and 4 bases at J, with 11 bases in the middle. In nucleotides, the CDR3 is TGTGCCAGCTCATCCATCGACCCCTATGGCTACACCTTC. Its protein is CASSSIDPYGYTF.

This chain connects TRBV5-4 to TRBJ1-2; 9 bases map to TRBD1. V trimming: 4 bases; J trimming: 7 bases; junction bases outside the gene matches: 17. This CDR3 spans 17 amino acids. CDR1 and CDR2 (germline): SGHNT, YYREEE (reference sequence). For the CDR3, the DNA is TGTGCCAGCAGCCCCACTCCCGGACAGGGGTTCTTGAGTGGCTACACCTTC. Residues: CASSPTPGQGFLSGYTF.

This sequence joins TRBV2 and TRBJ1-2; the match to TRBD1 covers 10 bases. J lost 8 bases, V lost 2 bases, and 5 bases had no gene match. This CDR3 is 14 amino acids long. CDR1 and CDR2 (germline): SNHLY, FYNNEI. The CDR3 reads CASSERQGAWGYTF. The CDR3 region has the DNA TGTGCCAGCAGTGAACGACAGGGGGCTTGGGGCTACACCTTC.

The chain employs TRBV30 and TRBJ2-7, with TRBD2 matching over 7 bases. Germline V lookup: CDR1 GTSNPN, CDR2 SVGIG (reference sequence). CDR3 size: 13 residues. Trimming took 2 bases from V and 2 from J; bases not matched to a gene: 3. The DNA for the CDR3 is TGTGCCTGGAGTAGGACTAGACCCTACGAGCAGTACGTC. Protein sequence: CAWSRTRPYEQYV.

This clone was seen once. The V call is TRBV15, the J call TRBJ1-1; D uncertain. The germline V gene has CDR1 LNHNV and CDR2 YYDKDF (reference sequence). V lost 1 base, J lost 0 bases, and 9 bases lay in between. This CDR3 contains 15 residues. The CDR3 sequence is CATSRGAAVNTEAFF. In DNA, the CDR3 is TGTGCCACCAGCAGAGGGGCAGCAGTGAACACTGAAGCTTTCTTT.

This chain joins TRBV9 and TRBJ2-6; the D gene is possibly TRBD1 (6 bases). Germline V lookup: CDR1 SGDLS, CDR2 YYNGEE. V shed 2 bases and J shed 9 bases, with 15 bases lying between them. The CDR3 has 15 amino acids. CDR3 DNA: TGTGCCAGCAGCGTGGGGGCAGCCGGCTACAACGTCCTGACTTTC. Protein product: CASSVGAAGYNVLTF.

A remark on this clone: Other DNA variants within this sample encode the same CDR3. DNA for the CDR3: TGTGCCAGCAGCTTGGGACTTAATTCACCCCTCCACTTT. This translates into CASSLGLNSPLHF. This chain links TRBV7-9 with TRBJ1-6, with a weak D call TRBD1 (5 bases). CDR1 and CDR2 (germline): SEHNR, FQNEAQ (reference sequence). V lost 3 bases, J lost 6 bases, and 6 bases lay in between. The CDR3 consists of 13 residues. The full variable domain, in which reference TRBV7-9 and TRBJ1-6 provide the parts outside the CDR3, is DTGVSQNPRHKITKRGQNVTFRCDPISEHNRLYWYRQTLGQGPEFLTYFQNEAQLEKSRLLSDRFSAERPKGSFSTLEIQRTEQGDSAMYLCASSLGLNSPLHFGNGTRLTVT.

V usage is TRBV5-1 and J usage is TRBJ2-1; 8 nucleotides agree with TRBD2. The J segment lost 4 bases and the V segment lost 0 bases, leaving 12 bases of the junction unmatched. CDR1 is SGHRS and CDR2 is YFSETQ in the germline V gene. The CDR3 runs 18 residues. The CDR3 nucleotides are TGCGCCAGCAGCTTGGGGCGGGGGGCCCAGACCCCGTACAATGAGCAGTTCTTC. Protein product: CASSLGRGAQTPYNEQFF.

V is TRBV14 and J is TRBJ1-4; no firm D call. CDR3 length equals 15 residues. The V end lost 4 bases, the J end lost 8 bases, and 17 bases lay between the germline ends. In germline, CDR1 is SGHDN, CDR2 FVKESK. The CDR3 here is CASSPTLGSGEKLFF. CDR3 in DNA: TGTGCCAGCAGCCCAACTTTGGGATCTGGGGAAAAACTGTTTTTT.

The CDR3 loop is CASSLGWNEQFF. The CDR3, as DNA: TGTGCCAGCAGTTTGGGATGGAATGAGCAGTTCTTC. The chain has TRBV6-5 and TRBJ2-1; D remains unclear. The CDR3 sequence is 12 residues long. Germline CDR1 is MNHEY and CDR2 is SVGAGI. V dropped 4 bases and J dropped 7 bases, with 8 bases sitting between them.

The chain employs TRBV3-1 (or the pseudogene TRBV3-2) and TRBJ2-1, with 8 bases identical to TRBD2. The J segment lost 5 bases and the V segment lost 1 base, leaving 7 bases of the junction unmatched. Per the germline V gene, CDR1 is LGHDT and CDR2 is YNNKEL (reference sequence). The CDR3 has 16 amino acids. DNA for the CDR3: TGTGCCAGCAGCCAAGGGACAGCGGGAGCTCACAATGAGCAGTTCTTC. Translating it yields CASSQGTAGAHNEQFF.

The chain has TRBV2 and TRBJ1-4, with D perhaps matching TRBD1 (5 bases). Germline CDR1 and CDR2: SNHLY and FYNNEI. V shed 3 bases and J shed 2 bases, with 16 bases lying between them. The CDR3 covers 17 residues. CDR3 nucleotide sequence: TGTGCCAGCAGTGACCGCTTGGGGGGAAGGACTAATGAAAAACTGTTTTTT. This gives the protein CASSDRLGGRTNEKLFF.

This CDR3 reads CASSPRAGTQNTQYF. The CDR3 nucleotides are TGTGCCAGTAGTCCCCGAGCCGGGACCCAGAATACGCAGTATTTT. The chain combines TRBV19 with TRBJ2-3; D possibly matches TRBD1 or TRBD2 (5 bases each). V was clipped by 5 bases and J by 7 bases, with 19 bases between them. Germline assignment: CDR1 LNHDA and CDR2 SQIVND (reference sequence). The CDR3 sequence is 15 residues long.

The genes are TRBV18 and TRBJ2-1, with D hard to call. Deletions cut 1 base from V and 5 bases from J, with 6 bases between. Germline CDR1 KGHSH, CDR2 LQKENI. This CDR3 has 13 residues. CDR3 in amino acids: CASSPRTDNEQFF. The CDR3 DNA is TGTGCCAGCTCACCACGGACCGACAATGAGCAGTTCTTC.

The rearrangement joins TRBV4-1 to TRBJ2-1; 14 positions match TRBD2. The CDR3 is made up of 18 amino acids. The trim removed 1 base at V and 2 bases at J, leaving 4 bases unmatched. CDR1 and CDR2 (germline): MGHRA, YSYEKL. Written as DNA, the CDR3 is TGCGCCAGCAGCCAAGGGACTAGCGGGAGGTGGGCCTACAATGAGCAGTTCTTC. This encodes CASSQGTSGRWAYNEQFF.

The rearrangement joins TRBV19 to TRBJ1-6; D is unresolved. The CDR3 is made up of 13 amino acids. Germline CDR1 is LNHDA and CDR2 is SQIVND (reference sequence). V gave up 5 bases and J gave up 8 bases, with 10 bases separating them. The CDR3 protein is CASSPRLDSPLHF. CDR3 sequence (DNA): TGTGCCAGTAGTCCACGCCTCGATTCACCCCTCCACTTT.